This TCR beta chain was documented in a study of Graves' ophthalmopathy and Graves' hyperthyroidism. J was trimmed by 5 bases and V by 6 bases; bases with no gene match: 1. Germline V lookup: CDR1 ENHRY, CDR2 SYGVKD. This CDR3 is built from 12 residues. RNA transcripts yielded amplified TCR beta CDR3 regions. HTBI primers primed a first-round RT-PCR, and a second-round multiplex PCR followed. In TCRdb, the multiplex PCR reads were re-called with MiXCR into one record per CDR3 protein. The repertoire has 500,000 to 800,000 distinct CDR3 sequences, about 40% of them found once; the top ten carry more than 3%. Overall study results and limits: Thyroid clonotypes that were expanded above 0.001 frequency mostly also appeared in blood.

For this clonotype: Its antigen is currently unknown.

Those donors who had ophthalmopathy presented with moderate-to-severe activity, a CAS of ≥3, a NOSPECS of ≥4 and a duration under 3 months. Ineligible for inclusion were patients with other autoimmune diseases, uncontrolled infections, pregnancy or lactation. This clonotype originated in an adult man with Graves' ophthalmopathy. Sequencing used peripheral blood. This sequence joins TRBV10-3 and TRBJ2-5, with 9 bases that match TRBD2. The CDR3 region is CAIRREGETQYF. The CDR3 DNA reads TGTGCCATCAGGCGGGAGGGCGAGACCCAGTACTTC.